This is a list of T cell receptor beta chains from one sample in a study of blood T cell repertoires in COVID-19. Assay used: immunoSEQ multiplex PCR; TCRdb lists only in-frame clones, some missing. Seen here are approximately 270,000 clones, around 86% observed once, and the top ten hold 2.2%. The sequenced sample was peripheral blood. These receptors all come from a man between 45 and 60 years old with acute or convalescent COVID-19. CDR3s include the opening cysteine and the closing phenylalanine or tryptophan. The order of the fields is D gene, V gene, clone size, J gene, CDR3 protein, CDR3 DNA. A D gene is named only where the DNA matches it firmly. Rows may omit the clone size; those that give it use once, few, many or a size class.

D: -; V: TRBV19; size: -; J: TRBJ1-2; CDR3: CASSIPRDYYGYTF; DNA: TGTGCCAGTAGTATCCCCAGGGACTACTATGGCTACACCTTC
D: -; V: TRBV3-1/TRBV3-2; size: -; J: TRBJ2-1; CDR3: CASSPSRGLSYNEQFF; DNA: TGTGCCAGCAGCCCCAGCAGGGGCCTATCCTACAATGAGCAGTTCTTC
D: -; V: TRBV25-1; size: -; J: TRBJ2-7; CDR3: CASSESSGGPYEQYF; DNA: TGTGCCAGCAGTGAATCCTCCGGGGGTCCCTACGAGCAGTACTTC
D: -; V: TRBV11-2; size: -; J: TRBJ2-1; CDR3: CASSPEERSYNEQFF; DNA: TGTGCCAGCAGCCCGGAAGAGCGGTCCTACAATGAGCAGTTCTTC
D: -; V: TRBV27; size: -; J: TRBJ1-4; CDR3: CASSSHIANEKLFF; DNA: TGTGCCAGCAGTTCTCACATCGCTAATGAAAAACTGTTTTTT
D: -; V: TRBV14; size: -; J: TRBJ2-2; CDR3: CASSQNWLTGELFF; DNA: TGTGCCAGCAGCCAAAATTGGCTTACCGGGGAGCTGTTTTTT
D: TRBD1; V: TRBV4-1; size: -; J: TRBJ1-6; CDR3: CASSQRSLGDSNSPLHF; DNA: TGCGCCAGCAGCCAAAGGTCTCTCGGGGACAGTAATTCACCCCTCCACTTT
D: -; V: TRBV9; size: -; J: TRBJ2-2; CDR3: CASNRDTGELFF; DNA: TGTGCCAGCAACCGGGACACCGGGGAGCTGTTTTTT
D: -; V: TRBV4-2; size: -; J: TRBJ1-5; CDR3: CASSVPGENSNQPQHF; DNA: TGTGCCAGCAGCGTCCCGGGGGAAAATAGCAATCAGCCCCAGCATTTT
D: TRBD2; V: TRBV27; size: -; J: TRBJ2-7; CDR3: CASSLYAGAYEQYF; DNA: TGTGCCAGCAGTTTATACGCGGGAGCCTACGAGCAGTACTTC
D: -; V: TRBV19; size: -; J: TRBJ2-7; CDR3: CASSIASSSSYEQYF; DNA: TGTGCCAGTAGTATTGCCAGTTCTTCCTCCTACGAGCAGTACTTC
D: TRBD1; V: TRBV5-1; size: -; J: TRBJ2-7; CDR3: CASSSEGTAEQYF; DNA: TGCGCCAGCAGTTCCGAGGGGACAGCCGAGCAGTACTTC
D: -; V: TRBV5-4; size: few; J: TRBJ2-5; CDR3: CASSLDGEQETQYF; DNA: TGTGCCAGCAGCTTGGACGGGGAACAAGAGACCCAGTACTTC
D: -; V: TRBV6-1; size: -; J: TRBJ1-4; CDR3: CASSDIGEKLFF; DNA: TGTGCCAGCAGTGATATTGGCGAAAAACTGTTTTTT
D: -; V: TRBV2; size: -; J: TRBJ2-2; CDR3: CASSGTAGTGELFF; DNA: TGTGCCAGCAGTGGCACAGCCGGCACCGGGGAGCTGTTTTTT
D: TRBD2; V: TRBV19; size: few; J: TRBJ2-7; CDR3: CASSIRGGASYEQYF; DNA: TGTGCCAGTAGTATCCGGGGAGGGGCATCCTACGAGCAGTACTTC
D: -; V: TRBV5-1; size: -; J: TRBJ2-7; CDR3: CASSLGGALSYEQYF; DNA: TGCGCCAGCAGCTTGGGCGGGGCTCTCTCCTACGAGCAGTACTTC
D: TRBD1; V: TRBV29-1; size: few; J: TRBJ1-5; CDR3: CSVETGVNQPQHF; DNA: TGCAGCGTTGAAACAGGGGTCAATCAGCCCCAGCATTTT
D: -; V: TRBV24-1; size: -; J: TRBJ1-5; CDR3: CATSDFDYSNQPQHF; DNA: TGTGCCACCAGTGATTTCGACTATAGCAATCAGCCCCAGCATTTT
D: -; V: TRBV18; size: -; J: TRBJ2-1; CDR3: CASSPSRGLIGNEQFF; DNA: TGTGCCAGCTCACCGTCGAGGGGGTTAATAGGGAATGAGCAGTTCTTC
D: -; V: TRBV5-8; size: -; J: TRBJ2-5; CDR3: CASSLRTVLETQYF; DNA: TGTGCCAGCAGCCTCCGGACAGTCTTGGAGACCCAGTACTTC
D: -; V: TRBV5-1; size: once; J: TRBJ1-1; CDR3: CASGDGQPKTEAFF; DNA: TGCGCCAGTGGGGACGGACAGCCCAAAACTGAAGCTTTCTTT
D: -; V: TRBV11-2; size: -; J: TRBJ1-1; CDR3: CASSLSGGRGTEAFF; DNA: TGTGCCAGCAGCTTATCTGGGGGCCGGGGCACTGAAGCTTTCTTT
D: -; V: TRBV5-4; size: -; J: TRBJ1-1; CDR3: CASSLGTQGKLTEAFF; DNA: TGTGCCAGCAGCTTGGGAACCCAGGGTAAACTCACTGAAGCTTTCTTT
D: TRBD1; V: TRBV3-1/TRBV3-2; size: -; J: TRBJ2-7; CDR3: CASSLQIGTASYEQYF; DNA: TGTGCCAGCAGCCTCCAAATCGGGACAGCTTCCTACGAGCAGTACTTC
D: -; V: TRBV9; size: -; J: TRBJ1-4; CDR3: CASSVTGRDFATNEKLFF; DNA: TGTGCCAGCAGCGTAACAGGCAGGGATTTTGCAACTAATGAAAAACTGTTTTTT
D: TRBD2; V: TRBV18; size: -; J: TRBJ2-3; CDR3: CASSPVAGAGTDTQYF; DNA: TGTGCCAGCTCACCTGTAGCGGGGGCGGGCACAGATACGCAGTATTTT
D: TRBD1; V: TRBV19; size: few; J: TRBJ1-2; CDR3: CASSRTGTGLPTLYGYTF; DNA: TGTGCCAGTAGTCGAACAGGGACAGGCCTTCCCACCCTCTATGGCTACACCTTC
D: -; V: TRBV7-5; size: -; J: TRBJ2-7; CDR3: CARSFPWRGRGPYEQYF; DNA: TGTGCCAGAAGCTTTCCCTGGCGTGGCAGGGGGCCCTACGAGCAGTACTTC
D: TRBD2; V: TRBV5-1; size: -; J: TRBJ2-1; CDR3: CASSPGLAGGKFF; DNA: TGCGCCAGCAGCCCCGGACTAGCGGGGGGTAAGTTCTTC
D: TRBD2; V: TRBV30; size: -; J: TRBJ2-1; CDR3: CAWSGTSGYNEQFF; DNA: TGTGCCTGGAGTGGGACTAGCGGGTACAATGAGCAGTTCTTC
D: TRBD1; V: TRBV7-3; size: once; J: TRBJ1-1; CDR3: CASSGQGMNTEAFF; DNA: TGTGCCAGCAGCGGACAGGGGATGAACACTGAAGCTTTCTTT
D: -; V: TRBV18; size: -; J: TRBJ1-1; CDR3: CASSPRGANTEAFF; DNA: TGTGCCAGCTCGCCCCGCGGCGCCAACACTGAAGCTTTCTTT
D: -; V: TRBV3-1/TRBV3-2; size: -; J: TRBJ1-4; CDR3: CASSQVSEKLFF; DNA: TGTGCCAGCAGCCAAGTTAGTGAAAAACTGTTTTTT
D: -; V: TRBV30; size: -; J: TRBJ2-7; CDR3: CAWSVSRGSDEQYF; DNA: TGTGCCTGGAGTGTCTCGAGAGGTTCTGACGAGCAGTACTTC
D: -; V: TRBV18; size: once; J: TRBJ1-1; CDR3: CASSEVRDYELNTEAFF; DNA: TGTGCCAGCTCGGAGGTAAGAGACTACGAATTGAACACTGAAGCTTTCTTT
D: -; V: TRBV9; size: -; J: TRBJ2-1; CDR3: CASSVAGETLYNEQFF; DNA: TGTGCCAGCAGCGTAGCGGGGGAGACCCTCTACAATGAGCAGTTCTTC
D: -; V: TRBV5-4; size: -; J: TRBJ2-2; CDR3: CASSQLQQATGELFF; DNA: TGTGCCAGCAGTCAGCTCCAACAGGCCACCGGGGAGCTGTTTTTT
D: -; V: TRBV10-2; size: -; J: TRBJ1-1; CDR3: CASSESRGSGVTAFF; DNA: TGCGCCAGCAGTGAGTCGAGGGGGAGCGGGGTTACAGCTTTCTTT
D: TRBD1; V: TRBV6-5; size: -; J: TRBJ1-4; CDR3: CASSYRTGATNEKLFF; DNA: TGTGCCAGCAGTTACAGGACAGGTGCAACTAATGAAAAACTGTTTTTT
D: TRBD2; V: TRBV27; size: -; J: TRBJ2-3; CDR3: CASRVSGGAQTDTQYF; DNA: TGTGCCAGCAGAGTTTCCGGGGGGGCCCAAACAGATACGCAGTATTTT
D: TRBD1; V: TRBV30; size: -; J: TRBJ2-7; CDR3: CAWALTGTGTSEQYF; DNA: TGTGCCTGGGCACTGACCGGGACAGGGACTTCCGAGCAGTACTTC
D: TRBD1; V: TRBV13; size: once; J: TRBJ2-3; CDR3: CASSPSTGGTTDTQYF; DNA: TGTGCCAGCAGCCCATCGACAGGGGGAACCACAGATACGCAGTATTTT
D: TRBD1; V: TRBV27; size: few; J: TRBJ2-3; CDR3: CASRLSVQGRDTQYF; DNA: TGTGCCAGCAGACTTAGTGTACAGGGGCGAGATACGCAGTATTTT
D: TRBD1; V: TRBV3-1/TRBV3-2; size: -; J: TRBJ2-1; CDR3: CASSQAPGQGAPTYNEQFF; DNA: TGTGCCAGCAGCCAAGCTCCGGGACAGGGGGCCCCAACTTACAATGAGCAGTTCTTC
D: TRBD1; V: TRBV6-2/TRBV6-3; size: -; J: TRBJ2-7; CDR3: CASSPTGYGEQYF; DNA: TGTGCCAGCAGTCCGACAGGGTACGGCGAGCAGTACTTC
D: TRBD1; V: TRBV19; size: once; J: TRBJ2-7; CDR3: CASSRTGTSEQYF; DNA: TGTGCCAGTAGCAGGACAGGGACAAGCGAGCAGTACTTC
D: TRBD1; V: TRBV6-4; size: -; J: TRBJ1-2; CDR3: CASSSYRGQPYGYTF; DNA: TGTGCCAGCAGTTCATACAGGGGGCAACCCTATGGCTACACCTTC
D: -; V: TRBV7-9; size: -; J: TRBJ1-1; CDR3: CASSLWTDKGTEAFF; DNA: TGTGCCAGCAGCTTGTGGACAGATAAGGGGACTGAAGCTTTCTTT